The 21 T cell receptor beta chains in this list originate from one sample, sequenced in a study of T cell responses to AZD1222 COVID-19 vaccine. The method was immunoSEQ multiplex PCR; TCRdb's version includes in-frame clones alone and lacks a portion of them. The table has some 100,000 clones, roughly 88% seen once. Sequencing was performed on peripheral blood, taken on day 0 of AZD1222 vaccination. These receptors all come from an adult in good health.

The chain couples TRBV9 to TRBJ1-2; no clear D gene. This CDR3 spans 15 amino acids. V lost 1 base and J lost 0, with 10 bases in between. Germline V lookup: CDR1 SGDLS, CDR2 YYNGEE. In nucleotides, the CDR3 is TGTGCCAGCAGCGTATACGGCAGAGCTAACTATGGCTACACCTTC. Its translation is CASSVYGRANYGYTF. The full variable domain, in which reference TRBV9 and TRBJ1-2 provide the parts outside the CDR3, is DSGVTQTPKHLITATGQRVTLRCSPRSGDLSVYWYQQSLDQGLQFLIQYYNGEERAKGNILERFSAQQFPDLHSELNLSSLELGDSALYFCASSVYGRANYGYTFGSGTRLTVV.

V is TRBV6-5 and J is TRBJ1-6; D gene ambiguous. The CDR3 loop spans 13 amino acids. Germline CDR1 and CDR2: MNHEY and SVGAGI. Between the trimmed V and J ends, which lost 8 bases and 13 bases, there was a span of 18 bases. The CDR3 nucleotides are TGTGCCAGCGACGAGACGGGTTTGGGTCCCCTCCACTTT. Its protein is CASDETGLGPLHF.

This rearrangement joins TRBV4-1 to TRBJ1-6, with D tentatively TRBD1 (5 bases). Looked up from germline, CDR1 is MGHRA and CDR2 is YSYEKL. This CDR3 comprises 15 residues. V was pared by 4 bases and J by 8 bases, with 15 bases between. CDR3 nucleotide sequence: TGCGCCAGCAGCCCACAGGCCGACCGGGATTCACCCCTCCACTTT. Translation: CASSPQADRDSPLHF.

This sequence joins TRBV28 and TRBJ2-3; tentatively, D is TRBD1 (6 bases). The CDR3 covers 15 residues. Per the germline V gene, CDR1 is MDHEN and CDR2 is SYDVKM. Trimming removed 3 bases from V and 4 bases from J, with 14 bases in between. The CDR3 coding sequence is TGTGCCAGCAGTTTCTCTACAGGGACGGCAGATACGCAGTATTTT. Its protein is CASSFSTGTADTQYF.

The J gene is TRBJ2-2, the V gene TRBV14; 8 bases are shared with TRBD1. V was clipped by 4 bases and J by 4 bases; unmatched bases: 8. Looked up from germline, CDR1 is SGHDN and CDR2 is FVKESK. This CDR3 comprises 16 residues. This chain's CDR3 is CASSPWGRGLTGELFF. The CDR3 bases are TGTGCCAGCAGCCCCTGGGGCAGGGGGCTCACCGGGGAGCTGTTTTTT.

This chain uses TRBV13 with TRBJ2-7, with 7 bases that match TRBD1. The CDR3 has 15 residues. The V gene's germline CDR1 is PRHDT and CDR2 FYEKMQ (reference sequence). Trimming cost V 0 bases and J 4 bases; bases outside gene matches: 6. The CDR3 loop is CASSLGGTDLYEQYF. The DNA for the CDR3 is TGTGCCAGCAGCTTAGGTGGGACAGATCTTTACGAGCAGTACTTC.

This rearrangement joins TRBV7-9 to TRBJ1-3; tentatively, D is TRBD1 (5 bases). V lost 1 base and J 0 bases, leaving 13 bases between the germline ends. Germline assignment: CDR1 SEHNR and CDR2 FQNEAQ (reference sequence). The CDR3 extends over 17 amino acids. The DNA of the CDR3 is TGTGCCAGCAGCTTAGGCGGCGCCAGGGTCTCTGGAAACACCATATATTTT. Translated: CASSLGGARVSGNTIYF.

The chain combines TRBV7-2 with TRBJ1-1, with a tentative D call TRBD1 (5 bases). CDR1 and CDR2 (germline): SGHTA, FQGNSA. Trimming shortened V by 1 base and J by 0 bases, and 6 bases separated the two germline ends. This CDR3 has 14 residues. CDR3 protein: CASSLVGVNTEAFF. CDR3 DNA: TGTGCCAGCAGCTTAGTGGGGGTGAACACTGAAGCTTTCTTT.

V is TRBV7-6 and J is TRBJ1-2, with D maybe TRBD1 (6 bases). Germline V gene lookup returns CDR1 SGHVS and CDR2 FNYEAQ. Trimming cost V 5 bases and J 5 bases, with 12 bases left between them. The CDR3 has 13 residues. The CDR3, as DNA: TGTGCCAGCAGCCCACCAGGGGCATATGGCTACACCTTC. This gives the protein CASSPPGAYGYTF.

The chain employs TRBV7-2 and TRBJ2-7, with 8 bases aligning to TRBD2. CDR3 length equals 14 residues. Trimming took 4 bases from V and 6 from J; bases not matched to a gene: 8. Germline V gives CDR1 SGHTA, CDR2 FQGNSA. CDR3 coding DNA: TGTGCCAGCAGCTCGGGACTAGGTCCCCTCGAGCAGTACTTC. This gives the protein CASSSGLGPLEQYF.

This clone was detected only once. The chain combines TRBV3-1 (or the pseudogene TRBV3-2) with TRBJ2-4; 9 bases align to TRBD1. Germline-derived CDR1 and CDR2 are LGHDT and YNNKEL (reference sequence). J gave up 7 bases and V 5 bases, and 6 bases lay outside the gene matches. This CDR3 is 14 amino acids long. This CDR3 is CASSVQGAGNIQYF. The CDR3 region has the DNA TGTGCCAGCAGCGTACAGGGGGCGGGTAACATTCAGTACTTC.

This clone has only one observation. The chain combines TRBV6-5 with TRBJ2-2; no clear D. The germline CDR1 and CDR2 sequences are MNHEY and SVGAGI. V was cut by 4 bases and J by 4 bases, with 10 bases left in between. The CDR3 consists of 14 residues. The CDR3 here is CASSLLVTTGELFF. DNA for the CDR3: TGTGCCAGCAGTTTATTAGTGACCACCGGGGAGCTGTTTTTT.

The V gene is TRBV2, the J gene TRBJ1-1, with D unclear. The CDR3 totals 13 residues. The germline V gene has CDR1 SNHLY and CDR2 FYNNEI. V gave up 7 bases and J gave up 1 base, with 10 bases separating them. CDR3 nucleotide sequence: TGTGCCAGCACCCCCGCTCCGAACACTGAAGCTTTCTTT. Protein: CASTPAPNTEAFF.

The chain couples TRBV30 to TRBJ1-2; 9 bases are shared with TRBD1. This CDR3 is 15 amino acids long. Losses at the gene ends were 5 bases for V and 3 bases for J; bases not matched to a gene: 10. From germline, CDR1 is GTSNPN and CDR2 SVGIG (reference sequence). The chain's CDR3 is CAWATGQGHYYGYTF. CDR3 DNA: TGTGCCTGGGCTACGGGACAGGGTCATTACTATGGCTACACCTTC.

The rearrangement uses TRBV6-5 and TRBJ1-2; 9 bases agree with TRBD1. The V segment lost 0 bases and the J segment 4 bases; nucleotides outside the gene matches: 6. The CDR3 contains 16 residues. The germline V gene has CDR1 MNHEY and CDR2 SVGAGI. The CDR3 DNA reads as TGTGCCAGCAGTTACTCGAGAACAGGGGGCGGCTATGGCTACACCTTC. It codes for CASSYSRTGGGYGYTF.

V gene TRBV18 combines with J gene TRBJ1-6; D remains unclear. Trimming took 2 bases from V and 8 from J, leaving 16 bases between them. Germline values: CDR1 KGHSH, CDR2 LQKENI. The CDR3 is 16 amino acids. CDR3 amino acids: CASSPRAEVPHSPLHF. DNA of the CDR3: TGTGCCAGCTCACCAAGGGCTGAAGTACCTCATTCACCCCTCCACTTT.

The chain carries TRBV29-1 and TRBJ2-1; TRBD1 matches 8 bases. CDR1 and CDR2 (germline): SQVTM, ANQGSEA. The CDR3 loop spans 14 amino acids. Germline trimming cut 8 bases from V and 4 bases from J; bases unmatched to any gene: 10. The CDR3: CSSARDRNYNEQFF. CDR3 bases: TGCAGCTCAGCCCGGGACAGGAATTACAATGAGCAGTTCTTC.

The chain is built from TRBV5-6 and TRBJ2-7; D may be TRBD1 (6 bases). Germline lookup yields CDR1 SGHDT and CDR2 YYEEEE. The V end was cut by 4 bases, the J end by 4 bases, with 12 bases between. The CDR3 consists of 13 residues. CDR3 sequence: CASSPWDKYEQYF. The CDR3 DNA reads as TGTGCCAGCAGCCCATGGGACAAGTACGAGCAGTACTTC.

CDR3 in DNA: TGTGCCAGCAGCTTAGAAAGGGTGTTTTTT. Its translation: CASSLERVFF. The rearrangement links TRBV11-3 to TRBJ1-4; no firm D call. Germline V gene sequence: CDR1 SGHNT, CDR2 YENEEA. This CDR3 has 10 amino acids. The germline V and J ends were trimmed by 0 bases and 15 bases, with 5 bases remaining between them.

The CDR3 protein is CASSQPTANYGYTF. CDR3 nucleotide sequence: TGCGCCAGCAGTCAACCGACCGCTAACTATGGCTACACCTTC. The chain has TRBV23-1 and TRBJ1-2; no clear D. TRBV23-1 is labeled an ORF, and its function is uncertain. The CDR3 has 14 amino acids. V lost 2 bases and J lost 0, with 7 bases in between.

The V gene is TRBV6-6, the J gene TRBJ1-1, with D unclear. Trimming removed 5 bases from V and 0 bases from J, with 10 bases in between. The CDR3 is 14 amino acids. Germline V gives CDR1 MNHNY, CDR2 SVGAGI (reference sequence). The CDR3 is CASSPERMNTEAFF. CDR3 sequence (DNA): TGTGCCAGCAGTCCGGAGAGGATGAACACTGAAGCTTTCTTT.